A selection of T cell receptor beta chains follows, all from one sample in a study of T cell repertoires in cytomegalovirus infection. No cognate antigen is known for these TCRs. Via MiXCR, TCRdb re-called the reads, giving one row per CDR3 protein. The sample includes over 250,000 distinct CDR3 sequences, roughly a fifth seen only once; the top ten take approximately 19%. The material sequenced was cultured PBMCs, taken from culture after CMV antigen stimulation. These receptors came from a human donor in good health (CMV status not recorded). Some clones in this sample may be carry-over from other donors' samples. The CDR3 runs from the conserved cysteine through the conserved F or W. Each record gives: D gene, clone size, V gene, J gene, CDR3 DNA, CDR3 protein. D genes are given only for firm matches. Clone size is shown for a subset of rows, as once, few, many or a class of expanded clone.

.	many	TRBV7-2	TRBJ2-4	TGTGCCAGCAGCCCTGGAACGGGAAGCATTCAGTACTTC	CASSPGTGSIQYF
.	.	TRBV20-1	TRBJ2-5	TGCAGTGCTAGAGATCTGAGGACGCAAGAGACCCAGTACTTC	CSARDLRTQETQYF
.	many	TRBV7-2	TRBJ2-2	TGTGCCAGCAGCCCGGAGGTCTCTGGGAGGTACACCGGGGAGCTGTTTTTT	CASSPEVSGRYTGELFF
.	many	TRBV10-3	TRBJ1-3	TGTGCCATCAGTGAATCCGGGGCATCTGGAAACACCATATATTTT	CAISESGASGNTIYF
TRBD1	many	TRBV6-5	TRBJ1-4	TGTGCCAGCAGAGAAACAGGGGTAGGAGGAGAAAAACTGTTTTTT	CASRETGVGGEKLFF
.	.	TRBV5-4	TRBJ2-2	TGTGCCAGCAGCTGGTTTAGCAATCCCGGGGAGCTGTTTTTT	CASSWFSNPGELFF
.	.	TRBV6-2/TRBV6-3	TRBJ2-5	TGTGCCAGCAGTTACTTTGTGGGGGAGACCCAGTACTTC	CASSYFVGETQYF
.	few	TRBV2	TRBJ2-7	TGTGCCAGCAGGCGGGACTTTGTCTACGAGCAGTACTTC	CASRRDFVYEQYF
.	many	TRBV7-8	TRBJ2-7	TGTGCCAGCACCCAAGACGACAGGATCACCTACGAGCAGTACTTC	CASTQDDRITYEQYF
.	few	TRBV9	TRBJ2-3	TGTGCCAGCAGCGTAGCTTCCAGGGGAGCAGATACGCAGTATTTT	CASSVASRGADTQYF
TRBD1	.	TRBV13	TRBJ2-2	TGTGCCAGCAGCCACGACAGGGCGGTCGACACCGGGGAGCTGTTTTTT	CASSHDRAVDTGELFF